This TCR beta chain is from a study of blood T cell repertoires in COVID-19 (dated by TCRdb to 2018 to 2020). About the full investigation: Samples covering the acute and convalescent phases of COVID-19 were provided by collaborators in the United States, Italy and Spain. The repertoires were made available in a free public database intended to serve as a resource for research on the immune response to SARS-CoV-2. Where available, HLA class I and class II types were obtained from metadata supplied by the sample provider rather than from assay-based typing. Samples were obtained from the ongoing ImmuneRACE study (first 160 participants) and from 1,000 to 1,500 subjects provided by 6 global collaborators. A de-identified subject ID, COVID-19 status, age in years and sex were almost always included in the sample metadata. The material from the prospective study consisted of cDNA or gDNA derived from T cells, B-cell-depleted T cells, or PBMCs. Deeply sampled blood TCRbeta repertoires from subjects exposed to, actively infected with, or recovered from COVID-19 were included in the dataset. The study at large found these results: The amount of clinical and demographic metadata varied by source and participant and was provided uncurated.

Points on this clone: Which antigen it targets is not known. No much larger clonotype is one base removed from it; base qualities were not supplied.

TCRbeta CDR3 regions were amplified from genomic DNA by means of the immunoSEQ Assay, a bias-controlled multiplex PCR. Per the original workflow: The number of nucleated cells in each sample was estimated by amplification of reference gene primers within the assay. To quantify the absolute abundance of each unique TCRbeta CDR3 rearrangement, sequence reads were collapsed and filtered. For each sample, productive Simpson clonality was calculated as the square root of Simpson's diversity index over productive rearrangements. TCRdb's version of the immuneACCESS table is confined to in-frame rearrangements and falls short of the full clone set. An unresolved V gene accounts for under half of the shortfall where checked; the remainder is of unknown origin. That table gives V, J and clone size, and the DNA gave D and trimming. The sample profile shows 95,000 to 120,000 clones; about 83% of them were found once. The leading ten clones occupy about 3.8% of the sample.

Collaborating institutions collected whole blood in K2EDTA tubes following their own protocols. For TCRbeta analysis, collaborators shipped samples as frozen whole blood, isolated PBMCs, or DNA extracted from either of those sample types. Trimming accounts for 4 bases at V and 5 bases at J, while the number of junction bases matched to no gene is 26. The CDR3 contains 21 residues, cysteine and phenylalanine counted. Only CDR3 DNA is held: 63 bases, read in frame from base 1. The germline V gene encodes CDR1 MNHEY and CDR2 SMNVEV (reference sequence). The chain is encoded by TRBV27 joined to TRBJ2-5, with TRBD2 matching 9 junction bases. Material: peripheral blood. The sequence was obtained from a woman in her seventies with acute or convalescent COVID-19. The CDR3: CASSSLGTGLLTSGRGETQYF. The sequence in DNA is TGTGCCAGCAGTTCCCTCGGAACAGGTCTATTGACTAGCGGACGGGGGGAGACCCAGTACTTC.